This T cell receptor (beta chain) is drawn from a study of shared clonotypes between healthy human individuals. On the study more broadly: Samples came from two female and a few male donors aged 18 to 49. Findings and caveats of the study: Non-shared clonotypes had lower generation probabilities than those shared by all four donors.

Assay execution proceeded at the deep level. Assay: immunoSEQ multiplex PCR; the TCRdb copy retains only in-frame clones and omits some. The sample lists over 2 million clones; around 95% were seen once. The authors divided CD4+ cells into CD45RA+ naive and CD45RA-negative memory subsets. The V end lost 2 bases, the J end lost 5 bases, and 7 bases lay between the germline ends. Per the germline V gene, CDR1 is SEHNR and CDR2 is FQNEAQ (reference sequence). The CDR3 runs to 12 residues. As to this clone: Its target is unknown.

Sequencing used naive CD4+ T cells sorted from blood. As to subset: CD45RA+ positively selected. This receptor was taken from a man aged 18 to 35 in good health. This chain joins TRBV7-9 and TRBJ2-7; D is unclear. The CDR3 sequence: CASSLLGHEQYF. The CDR3 DNA follows: TGTGCCAGCAGCTTATTGGGTCACGAGCAGTACTTC.